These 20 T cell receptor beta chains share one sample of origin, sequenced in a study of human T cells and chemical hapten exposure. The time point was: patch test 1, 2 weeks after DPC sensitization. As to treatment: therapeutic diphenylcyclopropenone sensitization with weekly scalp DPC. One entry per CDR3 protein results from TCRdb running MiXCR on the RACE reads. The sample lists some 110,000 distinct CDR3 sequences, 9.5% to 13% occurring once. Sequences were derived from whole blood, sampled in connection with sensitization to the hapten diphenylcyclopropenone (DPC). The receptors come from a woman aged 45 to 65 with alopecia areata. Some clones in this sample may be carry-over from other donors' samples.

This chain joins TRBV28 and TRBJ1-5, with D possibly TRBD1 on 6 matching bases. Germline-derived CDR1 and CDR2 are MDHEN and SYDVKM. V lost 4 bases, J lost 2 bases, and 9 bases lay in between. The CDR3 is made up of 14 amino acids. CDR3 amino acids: CASSWGAGNQPQHF. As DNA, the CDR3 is TGTGCCAGCAGTTGGGGGGCGGGCAATCAGCCCCAGCATTTT. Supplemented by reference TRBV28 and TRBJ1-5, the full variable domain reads DVKVTQSSRYLVKRTGEKVFLECVQDMDHENMFWYRQDPGLGLRLIYFSYDVKMKEKGDIPEGYSVSREKKERFSLILESASTNQTSMYLCASSWGAGNQPQHFGDGTRLSIL.

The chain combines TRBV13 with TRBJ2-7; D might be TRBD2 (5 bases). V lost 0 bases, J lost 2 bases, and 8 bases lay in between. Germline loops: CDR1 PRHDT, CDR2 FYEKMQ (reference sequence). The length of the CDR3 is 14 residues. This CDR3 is CASSLGRRTYEQYF. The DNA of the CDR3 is TGTGCCAGCAGCTTAGGCCGGAGGACCTACGAGCAGTACTTC. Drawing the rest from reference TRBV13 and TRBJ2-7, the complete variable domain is AAGVIQSPRHLIKEKRETATLKCYPIPRHDTVYWYQQGPGQDPQFLISFYEKMQSDKGSIPDRFSAQQFSDYHSELNMSSLELGDSALYFCASSLGRRTYEQYFGPGTRLTVT.

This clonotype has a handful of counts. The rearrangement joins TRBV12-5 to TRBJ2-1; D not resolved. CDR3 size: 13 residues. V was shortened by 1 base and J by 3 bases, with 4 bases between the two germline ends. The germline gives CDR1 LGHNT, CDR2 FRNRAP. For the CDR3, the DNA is TGTGCTAGTGGTTTGGCGAACTACAATGAGCAGTTCTTC. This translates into CASGLANYNEQFF.

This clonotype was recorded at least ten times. CDR3 sequence reads: CASSEQTGGKAFF. CDR3 sequence (DNA): TGCGCCAGCAGTGAGCAGACAGGGGGTAAAGCTTTCTTT. The rearrangement uses TRBV10-2 and TRBJ1-1; 9 nucleotides agree with TRBD1. V shed 2 bases, J shed 9 bases, and the junction held 4 bases outside the gene matches. The CDR3 runs to 13 residues. Germline loops: CDR1 WSHSY, CDR2 SAAADI.

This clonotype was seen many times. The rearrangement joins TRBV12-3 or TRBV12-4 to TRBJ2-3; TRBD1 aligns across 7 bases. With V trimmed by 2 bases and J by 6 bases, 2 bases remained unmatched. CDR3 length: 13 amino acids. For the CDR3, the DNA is TGTGCCAGCAGTTTAAGACAGGGCGATACGCAGTATTTT. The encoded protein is CASSLRQGDTQYF.

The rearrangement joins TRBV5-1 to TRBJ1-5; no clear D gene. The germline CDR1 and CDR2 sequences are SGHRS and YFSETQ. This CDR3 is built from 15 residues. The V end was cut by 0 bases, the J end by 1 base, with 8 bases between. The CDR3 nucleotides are TGCGCCAGCAGCTTGGATGACAAAAGCAATCAGCCCCAGCATTTT. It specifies CASSLDDKSNQPQHF.

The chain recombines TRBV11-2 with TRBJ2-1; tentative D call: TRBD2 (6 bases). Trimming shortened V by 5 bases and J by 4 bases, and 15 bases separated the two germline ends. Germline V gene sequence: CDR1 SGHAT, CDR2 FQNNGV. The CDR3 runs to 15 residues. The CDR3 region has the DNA TGTGCCAGCAGCATGGAAAGGACTACGTACAATGAGCAGTTCTTC. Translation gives CASSMERTTYNEQFF.

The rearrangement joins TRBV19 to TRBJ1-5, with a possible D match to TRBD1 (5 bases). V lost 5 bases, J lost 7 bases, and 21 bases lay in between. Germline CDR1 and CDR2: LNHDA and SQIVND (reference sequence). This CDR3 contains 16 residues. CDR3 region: CASSPREQAIHQPQHF. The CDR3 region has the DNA TGTGCCAGTAGTCCTAGGGAACAGGCGATTCACCAGCCCCAGCATTTT.

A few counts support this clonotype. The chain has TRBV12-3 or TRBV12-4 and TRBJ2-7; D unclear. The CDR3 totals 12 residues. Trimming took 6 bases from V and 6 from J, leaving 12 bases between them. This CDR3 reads CASSPTPPEQYF. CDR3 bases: TGTGCCAGCAGCCCCACCCCTCCCGAGCAGTACTTC.

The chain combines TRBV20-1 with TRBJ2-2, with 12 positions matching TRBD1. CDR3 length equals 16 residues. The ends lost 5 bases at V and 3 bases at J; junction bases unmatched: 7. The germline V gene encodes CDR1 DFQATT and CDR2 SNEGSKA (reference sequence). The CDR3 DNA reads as TGCAGTGCTGGGACAGGGGGCCCGAGTGACACCGGGGAGCTGTTTTTT. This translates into CSAGTGGPSDTGELFF.

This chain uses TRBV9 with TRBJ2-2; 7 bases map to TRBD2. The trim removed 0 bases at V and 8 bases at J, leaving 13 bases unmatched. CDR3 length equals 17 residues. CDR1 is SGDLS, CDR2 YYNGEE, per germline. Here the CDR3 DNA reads TGTGCCAGCAGCGTAGTCTCCAGCGGGACCTCAGGGGGGGAGCTGTTTTTT. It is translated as CASSVVSSGTSGGELFF.

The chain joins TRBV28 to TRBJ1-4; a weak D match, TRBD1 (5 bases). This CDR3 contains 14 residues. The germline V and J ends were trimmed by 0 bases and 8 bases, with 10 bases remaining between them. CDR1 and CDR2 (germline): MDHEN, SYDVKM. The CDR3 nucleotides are TGTGCCAGCAGTTTATGGCAGGGAAGGGAAAAACTGTTTTTT. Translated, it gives CASSLWQGREKLFF.

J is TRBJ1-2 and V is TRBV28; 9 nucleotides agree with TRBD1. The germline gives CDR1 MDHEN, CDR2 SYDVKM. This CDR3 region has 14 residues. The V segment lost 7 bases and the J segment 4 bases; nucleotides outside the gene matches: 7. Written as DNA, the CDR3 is TGTGCCAGCAATGCGGGACAGGGTGCCTATGGCTACACCTTC. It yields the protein CASNAGQGAYGYTF.

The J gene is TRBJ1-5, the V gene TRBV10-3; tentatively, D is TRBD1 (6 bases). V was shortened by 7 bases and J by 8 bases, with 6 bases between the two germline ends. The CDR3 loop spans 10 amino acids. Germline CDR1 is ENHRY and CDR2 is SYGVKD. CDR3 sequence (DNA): TGTGCCATCAAGGGGGAGCCCCAGCATTTT. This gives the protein CAIKGEPQHF.

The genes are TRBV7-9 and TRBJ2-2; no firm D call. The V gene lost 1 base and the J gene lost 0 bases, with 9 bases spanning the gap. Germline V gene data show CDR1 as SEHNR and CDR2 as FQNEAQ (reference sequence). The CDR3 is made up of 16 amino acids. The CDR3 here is CASSLGFSTNTGELFF. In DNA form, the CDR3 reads TGTGCCAGCAGCTTAGGGTTCAGCACGAACACCGGGGAGCTGTTTTTT.

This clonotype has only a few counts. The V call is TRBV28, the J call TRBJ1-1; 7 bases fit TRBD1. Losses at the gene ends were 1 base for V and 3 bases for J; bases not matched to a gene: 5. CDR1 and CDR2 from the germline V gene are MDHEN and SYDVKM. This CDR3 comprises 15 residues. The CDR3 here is CASSLSWQGDTEAFF. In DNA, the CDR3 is TGTGCCAGCAGTTTATCGTGGCAGGGGGACACTGAAGCTTTCTTT. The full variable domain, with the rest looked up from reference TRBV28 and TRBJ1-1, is DVKVTQSSRYLVKRTGEKVFLECVQDMDHENMFWYRQDPGLGLRLIYFSYDVKMKEKGDIPEGYSVSREKKERFSLILESASTNQTSMYLCASSLSWQGDTEAFFGQGTRLTVV.

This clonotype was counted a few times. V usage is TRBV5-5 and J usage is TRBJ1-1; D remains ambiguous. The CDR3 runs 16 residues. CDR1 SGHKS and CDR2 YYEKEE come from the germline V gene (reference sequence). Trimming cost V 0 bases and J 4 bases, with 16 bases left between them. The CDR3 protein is CASSLEGPFLGTEAFF. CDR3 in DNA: TGTGCCAGCAGCTTGGAAGGGCCATTTTTGGGCACTGAAGCTTTCTTT.

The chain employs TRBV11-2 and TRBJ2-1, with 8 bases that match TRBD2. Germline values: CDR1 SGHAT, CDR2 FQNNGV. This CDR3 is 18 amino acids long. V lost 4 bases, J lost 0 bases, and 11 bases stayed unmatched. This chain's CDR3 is CASSSLGQAGVSYNEQFF. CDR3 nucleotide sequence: TGTGCCAGCAGCTCCCTAGGGCAAGCGGGAGTCTCCTACAATGAGCAGTTCTTC. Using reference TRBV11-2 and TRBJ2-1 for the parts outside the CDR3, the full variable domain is EAGVAQSPRYKIIEKRQSVAFWCNPISGHATLYWYQQILGQGPKLLIQFQNNGVVDDSQLPKDRFSAERLKGVDSTLKIQPAKLEDSAVYLCASSSLGQAGVSYNEQFFGPGTRLTVL.

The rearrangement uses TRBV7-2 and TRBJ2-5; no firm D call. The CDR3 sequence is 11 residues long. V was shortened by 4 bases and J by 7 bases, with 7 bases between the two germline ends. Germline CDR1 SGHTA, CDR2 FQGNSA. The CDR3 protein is CASSSFVTQYF. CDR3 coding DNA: TGTGCCAGCAGCTCATTTGTGACCCAGTACTTC.

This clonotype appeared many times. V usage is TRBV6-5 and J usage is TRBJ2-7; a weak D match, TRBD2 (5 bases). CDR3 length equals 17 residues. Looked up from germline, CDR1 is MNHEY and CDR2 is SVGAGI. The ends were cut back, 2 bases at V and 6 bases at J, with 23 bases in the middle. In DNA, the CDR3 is TGTGCCAGCAGTTACCCAAGCCGAGGAGGAGTCGGGGTCGAGCAGTACTTC. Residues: CASSYPSRGGVGVEQYF.